Each of the 3 T cell receptor beta chains below was sequenced from the same sample in a study of vaccination and CD4 T cells after COVID-19. These receptors lack a known antigen. Noted treatment: approximately nine-day PBMC culture with coronavirus spike peptide pools or control peptides (ViraFEST assay). Sequencing of DNA taken from cultured CD4+ T cells relied on the Oncomine TCR Beta short-read assay. A single record per CDR3 protein comes from TCRdb applying MiXCR to the PCR reads. The sample contains roughly 13,000 distinct CDR3 sequences, 74% of which appear only once. The specimen was CD4+ T cells from blood, cultured in vitro. The receptors derive from a human donor who had recovered from COVID-19.

This chain connects TRBV6-1 to TRBJ2-7, with TRBD2 matching over 12 bases. The trim removed 4 bases at V and 13 bases at J, leaving 8 bases unmatched. Germline values: CDR1 MNHNS, CDR2 SASEGT. The CDR3 spans 13 residues. In nucleotides, the CDR3 is TGTGCCAGCAGTGGACTAGCGGGGGACCATTTTTACTTC. Translated: CASSGLAGDHFYF.

The chain links TRBV6-5 to TRBJ1-3; no definite D call. V lost 0 bases to trimming and J lost 4 bases, with 13 bases between them. The CDR3 loop spans 16 amino acids. The V gene's germline CDR1 is MNHEY and CDR2 SVGAGI. CDR3 protein: CASSYSSPRAGNTIYF. In DNA form, the CDR3 reads TGTGCCAGCAGTTACTCGAGCCCGCGAGCCGGAAACACCATATATTTT.

This clonotype has more than one count but fewer than ten. The V call is TRBV7-2, the J call TRBJ2-3, with D maybe TRBD2 (6 bases). The CDR3 consists of 14 residues. V was clipped by 0 bases and J by 5 bases, with 9 bases between them. Germline assignment: CDR1 SGHTA and CDR2 FQGNSA. CDR3 bases: TGTGCCAGCAGCTTAGCGGGGGGAGGAGATACGCAGTATTTT. Residues: CASSLAGGGDTQYF.